One TCR beta chain is described in this entry. This clonotype was seen a handful of times. The antigen it binds to is not known. No much larger clonotype is one base removed from it; base qualities were not supplied. The sample originates from a study of blood T cells in healthy people across ages (dated by TCRdb to 2013 to 2016). With respect to the entire study: In model experiments, roughly one uniquely barcoded TCR beta cDNA molecule per two T cells was captured by template switching. The donors were divided into four age groups: young (average around 16 years), middle-aged (approximately 42), aged (around 67) and long-lived (about 79). The study measured age-related changes in TCR beta repertoire diversity using deep sequencing normalized with unique cDNA molecular identifiers. The study analyzed two additional independent replicas of 1 million unique cDNA reads from the same blood draw for two donors, one aged 18 to 30 and one aged 80 or older. To avoid experimental bias, donors of different ages were spread randomly across the sequencing lanes.

The paper's findings and limits, for the study overall: Bulk unsorted PBMC profiling prevented conclusive comparison of naive and antigen-experienced compartments. Estimates of total diversity based on one million sequenced T cells were considered lower bounds and underestimates. The CMV infection status of donors was not known, potentially confounding age-related changes in expanded clonotypes. As age increased, observed TCR beta diversity per million T cells dropped in a roughly linear way, and a significant reduction was already evident by age 40. Observed TCR beta diversity correlated strongly with the percentage of naive T cells measured by flow cytometry. The long-lived group showed more naive CD4+ T cells, fewer expanded clones and increased TCR diversity than the aged group, suggesting age selection.

In the germline V gene, CDR1 corresponds to SQVTM and CDR2 to ANQGSEA. The CDR3, cysteine through phenylalanine, is 15 amino acids long. Just the 45-base CDR3 DNA is kept, in frame starting at base 1. Libraries were constructed by 5' RACE. A second about 7 to 11 cycle PCR used a sample-barcoded 5' primer and a J-beta primer mix. A unique molecular identifier was introduced onto each TCR beta cDNA molecule by a template-switch 5' adaptor carrying 12 random nucleotides. Each sample yielded at least 2.5 million CDR3-containing paired-end reads. First-strand cDNA synthesis was performed from all RNA using the Mint cDNA synthesis kit, with priming by a TRBC-specific oligonucleotide. Following uracil-DNA glycosylase treatment, a first 18-cycle PCR with universal primers M1SS and BC2_uni_R was performed on all cDNA. The authors' analysis ran thus. Each sample was normalized by randomly selecting 1 million high-quality reads, each carrying a distinct molecular identifier. Instead of being binned into consensus sequences, reads that shared molecular identifiers were thrown out. MiTCR, with a Q25 quality threshold and the strictest error-elimination algorithm, was used for CDR3 identification, clonotype clustering and error correction. A nonparametric unseen species model with Euler transformation was used to estimate a lower bound on total TCR beta diversity. The public reads were run again by TCRdb, first through fastp at Q25 and then through MiXCR, and only productive beta chains were kept. Each entry is one CDR3 protein sequence, shown with its most common DNA and genes. TCRdb's processing, not the authors', yielded these V and J calls. The sample data list roughly 1.9 million distinct CDR3 sequences, and about 39% of these were observed just once. The leading ten clones occupy 20% to 25% of the sample.

The donors were under 40 Caucasian individuals from Russia, aged 6 to 90 years, who were systemically healthy. Each donor gave roughly 11 milliliters of peripheral blood, drawn into EDTA-treated Vacutainer tubes. Ficoll-Paque density-gradient centrifugation was used to isolate PBMCs, with at least 6.5 million per sample. Trizol reagent was used to extract total RNA from PBMCs, with at least 5.5 micrograms per sample. For every donor, flow cytometry on a PBMC aliquot measured the percentage of naive CD45RAhigh/CD27high T cells. This receptor was taken from a human donor in good health. The chain was built from TRBV29-1 and TRBJ2-4; 9 junctional bases match TRBD2. The J call is uncertain, as TRBJ2-7 better fits the DNA end. The sample comprised blood. The encoded CDR3 is CSVGLASGDPYEQYF. In nucleotide form, the sequence is TGCAGCGTTGGTCTGGCTAGCGGGGATCCCTACGAGCAGTACTTC.